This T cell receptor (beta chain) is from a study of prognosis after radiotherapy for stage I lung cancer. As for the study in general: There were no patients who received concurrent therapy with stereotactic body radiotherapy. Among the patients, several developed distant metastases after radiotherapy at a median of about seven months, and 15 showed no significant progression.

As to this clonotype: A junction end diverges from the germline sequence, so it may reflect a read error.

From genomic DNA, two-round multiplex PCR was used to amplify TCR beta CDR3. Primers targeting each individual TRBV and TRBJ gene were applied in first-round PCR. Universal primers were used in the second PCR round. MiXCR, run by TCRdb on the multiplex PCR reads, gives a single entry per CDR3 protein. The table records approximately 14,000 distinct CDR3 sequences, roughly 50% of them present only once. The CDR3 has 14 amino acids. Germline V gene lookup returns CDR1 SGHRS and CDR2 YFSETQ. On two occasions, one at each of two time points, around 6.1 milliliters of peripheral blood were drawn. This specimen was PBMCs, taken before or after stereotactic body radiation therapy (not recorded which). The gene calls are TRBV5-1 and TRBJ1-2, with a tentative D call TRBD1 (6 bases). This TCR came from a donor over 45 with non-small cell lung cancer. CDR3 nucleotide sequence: TGCGCCAGCAGCTGGACAGTGGAGGGAAATGGCTACATCTTC. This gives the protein CASSWTVEGNGYIF. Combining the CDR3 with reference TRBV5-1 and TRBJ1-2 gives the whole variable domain KAGVTQTPRYLIKTRGQQVTLSCSPISGHRSVSWYQQTPGQGLQFLFEYFSETQRNKGNFPGRFSGRQFSNSRSEMNVSTLELGDSALYLCASSWTVEGNGYIFGSGTRLTVV.